This T cell receptor (beta chain) appears in the sequencing data of a study of shared clonotypes between healthy human individuals. General study points: Large sequencing depth failed to make sorted-subset sequencing complete, rarefaction showed.

The method was immunoSEQ multiplex PCR; TCRdb's version includes in-frame clones alone and lacks a portion of them. The sample has under 1,900,000 clones, around 98.5% seen once. Comments on this clone: What it binds is unknown. This sample also contains other DNA sequences that code for the same CDR3.

Each donor was a Caucasian adult residing in Nashville, Tennessee. Germline V gene sequence: CDR1 KGHSH, CDR2 LQKENI. With V trimmed by 5 bases and J by 5 bases, 2 bases remained unmatched. This CDR3 region has 13 residues. The receptor was isolated from a man aged 30-40 years in good health. The rearrangement uses TRBV18 and TRBJ2-2; 7 positions match TRBD1. The sample was naive CD4+ T cells sorted from blood. Subset of the sample: CD45RA+ positively selected. The CDR3 region is CASSATGTGELFF. CDR3 DNA: TGTGCCAGCTCAGCGACAGGGACCGGGGAGCTGTTTTTT. Filled out from reference TRBV18 and TRBJ2-2, the complete variable domain reads NAGVMQNPRHLVRRRGQEARLRCSPMKGHSHVYWYRQLPEEGLKFMVYLQKENIIDESGMPKERFSAEFPKEGPSILRIQQVVRGDSAAYFCASSATGTGELFFGEGSRLTVL.